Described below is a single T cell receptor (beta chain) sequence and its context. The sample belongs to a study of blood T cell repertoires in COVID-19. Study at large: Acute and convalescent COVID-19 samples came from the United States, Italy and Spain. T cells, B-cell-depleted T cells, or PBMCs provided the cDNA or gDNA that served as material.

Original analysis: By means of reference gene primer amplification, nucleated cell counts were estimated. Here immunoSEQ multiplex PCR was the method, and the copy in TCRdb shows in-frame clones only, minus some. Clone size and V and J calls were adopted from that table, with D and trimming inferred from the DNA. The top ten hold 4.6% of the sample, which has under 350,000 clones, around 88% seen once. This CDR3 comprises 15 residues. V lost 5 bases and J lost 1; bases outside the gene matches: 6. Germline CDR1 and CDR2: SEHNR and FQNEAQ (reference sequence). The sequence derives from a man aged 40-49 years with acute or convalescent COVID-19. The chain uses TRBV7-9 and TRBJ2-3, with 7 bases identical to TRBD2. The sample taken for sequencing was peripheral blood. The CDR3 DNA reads TGTGCCAGCAGCCGGCCGGCGGGGGGCACAGATACGCAGTATTTT. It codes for CASSRPAGGTDTQYF.